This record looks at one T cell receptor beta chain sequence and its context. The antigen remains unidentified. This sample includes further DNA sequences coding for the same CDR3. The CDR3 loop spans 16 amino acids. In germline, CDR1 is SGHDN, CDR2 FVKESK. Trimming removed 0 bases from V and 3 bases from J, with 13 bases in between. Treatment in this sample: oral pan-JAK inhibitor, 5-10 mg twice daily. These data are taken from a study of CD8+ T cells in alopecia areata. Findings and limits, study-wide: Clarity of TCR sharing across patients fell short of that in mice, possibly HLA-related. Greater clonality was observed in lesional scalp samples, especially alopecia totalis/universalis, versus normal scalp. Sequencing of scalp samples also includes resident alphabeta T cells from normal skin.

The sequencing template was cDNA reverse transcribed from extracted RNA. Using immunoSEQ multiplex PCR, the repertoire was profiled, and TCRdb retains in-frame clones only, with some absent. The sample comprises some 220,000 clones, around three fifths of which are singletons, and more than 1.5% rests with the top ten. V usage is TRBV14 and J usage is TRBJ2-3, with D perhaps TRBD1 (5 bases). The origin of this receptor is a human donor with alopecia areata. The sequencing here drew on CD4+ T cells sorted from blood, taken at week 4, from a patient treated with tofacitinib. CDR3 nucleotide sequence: TGTGCCAGCAGCCAAGATATAAGGGGTAGAACAGATACGCAGTATTTT. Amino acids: CASSQDIRGRTDTQYF.